This T cell receptor (beta chain) was documented in a study of response to subunit inactivated influenza vaccine. This clonotype was counted between two and nine times. Its antigen is not identified. Each CDR3 protein gets one entry after TCRdb re-called the RT-PCR reads with MiXCR. Seen here are roughly 190,000 distinct CDR3 sequences, about 15% observed once, and the top ten hold 26%. Findings and caveats of the study: Authors suggested that a seasonal influenza vaccination recruits few new T cells each time.

CDR1 MNHEY and CDR2 SVGEGT come from the germline V gene. This CDR3 has 12 residues. Trimming left V 2 bases short and J 1 base short, with 3 bases between. Sequencing used CD8+ T cells sorted from PBMCs, obtained 5 days after vaccination. This sequence joins TRBV6-2 or TRBV6-3 and TRBJ2-7, with unresolved D. This receptor was obtained from a man between 45 and 60 years old who received an inactivated influenza vaccine. CDR3 in DNA: TGTGCCAGCAGTTACCCGTCCTACGAGCAGTACTTC. This sequence encodes CASSYPSYEQYF.